Sequencing of this T cell receptor (beta chain) was carried out in a study of blood T cell repertoires in COVID-19. This CDR3 contains 15 residues. CDR1 SNHLY and CDR2 FYNNEI come from the germline V gene. V was pared by 4 bases and J by 2 bases, with 11 bases between. Profiled with immunoSEQ multiplex PCR; TCRdb holds only in-frame clones, not every one. This sample has around 150,000 clones, with over 80% found just once. Material for sequencing was PBMCs or T cells enriched from blood (not recorded which). The sequence was collected from an older woman who had recovered from COVID-19. This chain uses TRBV2 with TRBJ2-2; a weak D match, TRBD2 (6 bases). The CDR3 nucleotides read TGTGCCAGCAGTGGGGGCGGGGTCAACACCGGGGAGCTGTTTTTT. Encoded protein: CASSGGGVNTGELFF.